This TCR beta chain was profiled in a study of blood T cell repertoires in COVID-19. As processed by the authors: By means of reference gene primer amplification, nucleated cell counts were estimated. The table came from immunoSEQ multiplex PCR; TCRdb's copy has only in-frame clones and leaves some out. D and trimming come from the DNA, and the V and J calls and clone size come from that table. The data contain about 7,000 clones, 70% to 90% of them singletons. The sample consisted of peripheral blood. The clonotype comes from a human donor in a cohort sampled during active COVID-19.

The CDR3: CASSSSGTGYQPQHF. The CDR3 nucleotides are TGTGCCAGCAGTTCTTCCGGGACAGGGTATCAGCCCCAGCATTTT. The gene calls are TRBV28 and TRBJ1-5, with TRBD1 matching 9 bases. This CDR3 spans 15 amino acids. V was clipped by 4 bases and J by 5 bases; unmatched bases: 6. The germline V gene encodes CDR1 MDHEN and CDR2 SYDVKM.